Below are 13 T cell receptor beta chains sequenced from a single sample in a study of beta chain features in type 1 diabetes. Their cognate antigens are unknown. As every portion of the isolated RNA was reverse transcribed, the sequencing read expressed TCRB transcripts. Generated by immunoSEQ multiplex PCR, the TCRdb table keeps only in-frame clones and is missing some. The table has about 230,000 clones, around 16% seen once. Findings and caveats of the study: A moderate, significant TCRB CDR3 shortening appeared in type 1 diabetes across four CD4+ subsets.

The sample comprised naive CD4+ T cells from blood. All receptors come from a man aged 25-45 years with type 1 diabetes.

CDR3 sequence reads: CASSPLTGGNGANVLTF. Written as DNA, the CDR3 is TGTGCCAGCAGTCCCCTTACAGGGGGAAATGGGGCCAACGTCCTGACTTTC. This chain joins TRBV2 and TRBJ2-6; 8 positions agree with TRBD1. Per germline, CDR1 SNHLY and CDR2 FYNNEI. V was pared by 5 bases and J by 3 bases, with 9 bases of the junction left unmatched. The CDR3 extends over 17 amino acids.

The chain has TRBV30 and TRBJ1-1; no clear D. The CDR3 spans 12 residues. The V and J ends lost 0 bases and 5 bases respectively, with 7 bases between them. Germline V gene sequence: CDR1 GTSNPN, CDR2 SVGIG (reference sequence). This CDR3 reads CAWSVSFTEAFF. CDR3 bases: TGTGCCTGGAGTGTGAGTTTTACTGAAGCTTTCTTT.

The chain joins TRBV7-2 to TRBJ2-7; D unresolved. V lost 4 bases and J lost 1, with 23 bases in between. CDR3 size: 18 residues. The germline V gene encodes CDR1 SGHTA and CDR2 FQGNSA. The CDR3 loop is CASSSRSGGPVESYEQYF. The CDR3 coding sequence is TGTGCCAGCAGCTCCCGCTCGGGTGGGCCGGTTGAATCCTACGAGCAGTACTTC.

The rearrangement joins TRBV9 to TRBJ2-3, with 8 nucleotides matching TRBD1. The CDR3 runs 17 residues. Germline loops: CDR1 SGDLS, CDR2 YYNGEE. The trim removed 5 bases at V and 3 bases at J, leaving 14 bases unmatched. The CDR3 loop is CASSGQSGGAVTDTQYF. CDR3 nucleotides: TGTGCCAGCAGTGGACAATCAGGGGGCGCGGTGACAGATACGCAGTATTTT.

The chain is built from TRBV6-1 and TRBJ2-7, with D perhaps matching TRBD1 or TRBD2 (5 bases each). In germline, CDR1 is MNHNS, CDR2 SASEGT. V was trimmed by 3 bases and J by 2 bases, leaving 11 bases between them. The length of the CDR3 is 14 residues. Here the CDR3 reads CASSEGPATYEQYF. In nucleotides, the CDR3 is TGTGCCAGCAGTGAGGGACCCGCTACCTACGAGCAGTACTTC.

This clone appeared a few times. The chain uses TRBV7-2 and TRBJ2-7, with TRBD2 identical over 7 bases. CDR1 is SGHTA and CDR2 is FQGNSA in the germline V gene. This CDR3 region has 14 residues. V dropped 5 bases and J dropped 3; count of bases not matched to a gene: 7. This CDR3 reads CASSTPQRGYEQYF. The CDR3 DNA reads TGTGCCAGCAGCACTCCTCAGCGGGGCTACGAGCAGTACTTC. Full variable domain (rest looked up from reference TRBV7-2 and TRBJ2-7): GAGVSQSPSNKVTEKGKDVELRCDPISGHTALYWYRQSLGQGLEFLIYFQGNSAPDKSGLPSDRFSAERTGGSVSTLTIQRTQQEDSAVYLCASSTPQRGYEQYFGPGTRLTVT.

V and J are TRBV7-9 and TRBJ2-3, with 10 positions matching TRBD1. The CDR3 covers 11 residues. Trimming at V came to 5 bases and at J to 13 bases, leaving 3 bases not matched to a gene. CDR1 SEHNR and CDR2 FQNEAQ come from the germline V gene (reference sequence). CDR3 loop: CASSPGTGEYF. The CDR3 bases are TGTGCCAGCAGCCCCGGGACAGGGGAGTATTTT.

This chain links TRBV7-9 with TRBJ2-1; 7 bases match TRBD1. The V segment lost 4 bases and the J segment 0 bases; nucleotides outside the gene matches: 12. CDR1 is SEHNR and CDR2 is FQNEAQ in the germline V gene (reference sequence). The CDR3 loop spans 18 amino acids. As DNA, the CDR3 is TGTGCCAGCAGCTCAATACCGGGACAGTCGATCTCCTACAATGAGCAGTTCTTC. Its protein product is CASSSIPGQSISYNEQFF.

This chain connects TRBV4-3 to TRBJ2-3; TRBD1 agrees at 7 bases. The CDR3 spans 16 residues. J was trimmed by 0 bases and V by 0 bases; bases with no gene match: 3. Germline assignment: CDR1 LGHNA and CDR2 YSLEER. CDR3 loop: CASSQDGRGSTDTQYF. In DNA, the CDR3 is TGCGCCAGCAGCCAAGATGGCAGGGGGAGCACAGATACGCAGTATTTT.

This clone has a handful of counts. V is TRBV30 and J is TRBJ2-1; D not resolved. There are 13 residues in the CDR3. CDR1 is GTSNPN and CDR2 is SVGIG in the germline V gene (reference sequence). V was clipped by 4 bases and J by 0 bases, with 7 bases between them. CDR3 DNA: TGTGCCTGGACCCCGAGCTCCTACAATGAGCAGTTCTTC. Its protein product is CAWTPSSYNEQFF.

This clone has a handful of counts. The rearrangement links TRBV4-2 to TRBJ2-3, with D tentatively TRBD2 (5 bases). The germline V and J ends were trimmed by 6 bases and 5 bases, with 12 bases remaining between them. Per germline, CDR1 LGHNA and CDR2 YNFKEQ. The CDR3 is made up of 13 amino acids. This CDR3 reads CASRSDSVDTQYF. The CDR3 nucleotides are TGTGCCAGCAGATCGGATAGCGTAGATACGCAGTATTTT.

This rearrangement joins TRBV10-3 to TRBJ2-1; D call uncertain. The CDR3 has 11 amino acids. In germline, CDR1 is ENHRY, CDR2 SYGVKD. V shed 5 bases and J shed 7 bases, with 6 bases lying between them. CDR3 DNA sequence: TGTGCCATCAGTAAGGAGAATGAGCAGTTCTTC. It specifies CAISKENEQFF.

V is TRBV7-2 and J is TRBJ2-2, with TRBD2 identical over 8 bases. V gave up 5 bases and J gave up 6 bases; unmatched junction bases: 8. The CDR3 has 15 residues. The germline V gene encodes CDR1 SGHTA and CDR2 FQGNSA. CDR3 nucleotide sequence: TGTGCCAGCAGCCTCGAGGGACTAGTTTCCGGGGAGCTGTTTTTT. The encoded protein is CASSLEGLVSGELFF.